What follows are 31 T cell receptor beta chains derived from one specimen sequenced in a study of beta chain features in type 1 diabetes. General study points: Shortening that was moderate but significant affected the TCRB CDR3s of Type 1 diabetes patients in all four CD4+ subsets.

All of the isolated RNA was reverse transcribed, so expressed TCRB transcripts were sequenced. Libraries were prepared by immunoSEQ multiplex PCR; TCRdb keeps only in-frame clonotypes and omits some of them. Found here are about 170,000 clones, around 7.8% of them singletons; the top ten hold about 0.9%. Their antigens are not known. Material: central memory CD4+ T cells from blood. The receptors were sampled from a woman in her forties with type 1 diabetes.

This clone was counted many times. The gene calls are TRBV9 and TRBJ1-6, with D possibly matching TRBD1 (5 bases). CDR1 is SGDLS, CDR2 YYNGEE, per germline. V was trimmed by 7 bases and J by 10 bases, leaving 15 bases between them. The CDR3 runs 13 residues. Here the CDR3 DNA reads TGTGCCAGCGGACAAGCGGGTGGCTCACCCCTCCACTTT. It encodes CASGQAGGSPLHF.

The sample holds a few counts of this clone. The CDR3 DNA reads TGTGCCAGCAGCTCCGGGACTCTGGAAGTCGATACGCAGTATTTT. It encodes CASSSGTLEVDTQYF. The chain is built from TRBV7-9 and TRBJ2-3; a weak D match, TRBD2 (6 bases). The germline CDR1 and CDR2 sequences are SEHNR and FQNEAQ (reference sequence). There are 15 residues in the CDR3. V was pared by 4 bases and J by 6 bases, with 17 bases between.

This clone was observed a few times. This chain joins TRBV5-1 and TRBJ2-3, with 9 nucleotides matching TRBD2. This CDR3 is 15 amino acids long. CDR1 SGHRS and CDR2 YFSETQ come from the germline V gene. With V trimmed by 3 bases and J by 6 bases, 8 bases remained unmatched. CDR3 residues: CASSSGLAGQDTQYF. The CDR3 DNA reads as TGCGCCAGCAGCTCGGGACTAGCAGGTCAGGATACGCAGTATTTT.

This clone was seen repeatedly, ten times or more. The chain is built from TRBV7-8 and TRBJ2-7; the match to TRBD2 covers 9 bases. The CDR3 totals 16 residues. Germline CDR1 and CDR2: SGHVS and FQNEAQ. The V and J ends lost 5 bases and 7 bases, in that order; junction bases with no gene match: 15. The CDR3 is CASSRARREGRGEQYF. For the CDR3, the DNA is TGTGCCAGCAGCCGCGCCCGGCGGGAGGGTCGGGGGGAGCAGTACTTC.

The CDR3 is CASSLKQGAYEQYF. The CDR3 nucleotides read TGTGCCAGCAGTTTAAAACAGGGGGCATACGAGCAGTACTTC. The genes are TRBV28 and TRBJ2-7, with 9 bases fitting TRBD1. V dropped 2 bases and J dropped 4; count of bases not matched to a gene: 3. Germline V gives CDR1 MDHEN, CDR2 SYDVKM. The CDR3 runs 14 residues.

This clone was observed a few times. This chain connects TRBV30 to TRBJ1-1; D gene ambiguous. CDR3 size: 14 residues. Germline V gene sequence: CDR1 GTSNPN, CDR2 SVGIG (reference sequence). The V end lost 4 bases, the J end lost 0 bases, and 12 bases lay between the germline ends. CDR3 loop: CAWTITGLNTEAFF. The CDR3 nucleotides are TGTGCCTGGACCATAACCGGTCTGAACACTGAAGCTTTCTTT. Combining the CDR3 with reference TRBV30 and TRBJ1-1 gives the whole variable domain SQTIHQWPATLVQPVGSPLSLECTVEGTSNPNLYWYRQAAGRGLQLLFYSVGIGQISSEVPQNLSASRPQDRQFILSSKKLLLSDSGFYLCAWTITGLNTEAFFGQGTRLTVV.

As DNA, the CDR3 is TGTGCCAGGGGGACAGCAGGCAATCAGCCCCAGCATTTT. This gives the protein CARGTAGNQPQHF. J is TRBJ1-5 and V is TRBV2; 7 bases line up with TRBD1. Per the germline V gene, CDR1 is SNHLY and CDR2 is FYNNEI. The CDR3 is 13 residues long. The junction had 4 bases not matched to a gene; V was cut back by 9 bases and J by 2 bases. The full variable domain, in which reference TRBV2 and TRBJ1-5 provide the parts outside the CDR3, is EPEVTQTPSHQVTQMGQEVILRCVPISNHLYFYWYRQILGQKVEFLVSFYNNEISEKSEIFDDQFSVERPDGSNFTLKIRSTKLEDSAMYFCARGTAGNQPQHFGDGTRLSIL.

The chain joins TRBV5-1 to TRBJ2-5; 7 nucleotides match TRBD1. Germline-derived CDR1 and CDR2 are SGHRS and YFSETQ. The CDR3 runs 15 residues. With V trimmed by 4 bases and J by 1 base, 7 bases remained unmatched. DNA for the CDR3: TGCGCCAGCAGCGCCCGACAGGGCCTCCAAGAGACCCAGTACTTC. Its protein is CASSARQGLQETQYF.

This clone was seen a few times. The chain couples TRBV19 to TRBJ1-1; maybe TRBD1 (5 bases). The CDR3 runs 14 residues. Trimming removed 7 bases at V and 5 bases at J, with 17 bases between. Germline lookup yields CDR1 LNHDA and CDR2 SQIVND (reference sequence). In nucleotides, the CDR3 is TGTGCCAGTACCCCCCAGGGCGCACGGACTGAAGCTTTCTTT. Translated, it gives CASTPQGARTEAFF.

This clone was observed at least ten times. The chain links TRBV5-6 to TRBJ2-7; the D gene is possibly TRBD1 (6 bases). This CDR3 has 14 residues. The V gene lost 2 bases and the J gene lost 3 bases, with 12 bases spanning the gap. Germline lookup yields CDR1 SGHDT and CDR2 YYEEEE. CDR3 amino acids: CASSFPGGHYEQYF. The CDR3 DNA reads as TGTGCCAGCAGCTTCCCTGGGGGCCACTACGAGCAGTACTTC.

The CDR3: CASSEWADNQPQHF. CDR3 DNA: TGTGCCAGCAGTGAGTGGGCAGATAATCAGCCCCAGCATTTT. The rearrangement links TRBV2 to TRBJ1-5; no firm D call. CDR3 size: 14 residues. Germline V gives CDR1 SNHLY, CDR2 FYNNEI. Deletions cut 3 bases from V and 4 bases from J, with 10 bases between.

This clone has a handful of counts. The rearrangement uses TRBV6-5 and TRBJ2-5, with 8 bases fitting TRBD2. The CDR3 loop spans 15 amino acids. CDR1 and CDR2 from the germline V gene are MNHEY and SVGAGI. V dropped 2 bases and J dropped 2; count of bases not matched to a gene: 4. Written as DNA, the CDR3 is TGTGCCAGCAGTTACCGGGAGGGTCCGCAAGAGACCCAGTACTTC. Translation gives CASSYREGPQETQYF.

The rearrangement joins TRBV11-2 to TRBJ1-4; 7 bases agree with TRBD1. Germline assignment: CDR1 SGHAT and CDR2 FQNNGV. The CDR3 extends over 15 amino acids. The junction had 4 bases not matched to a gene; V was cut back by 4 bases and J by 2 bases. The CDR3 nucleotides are TGTGCCAGCAGCTCACCGGGACAGACTAATGAAAAACTGTTTTTT. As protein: CASSSPGQTNEKLFF.

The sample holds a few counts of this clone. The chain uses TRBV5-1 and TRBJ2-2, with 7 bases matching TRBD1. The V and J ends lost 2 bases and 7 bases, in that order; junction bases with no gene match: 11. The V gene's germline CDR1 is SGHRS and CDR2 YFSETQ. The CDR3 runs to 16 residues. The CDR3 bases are TGCGCCAGCAGCTTAGAGGGGACAGTCGGGATCGGGGAGCTGTTTTTT. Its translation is CASSLEGTVGIGELFF.

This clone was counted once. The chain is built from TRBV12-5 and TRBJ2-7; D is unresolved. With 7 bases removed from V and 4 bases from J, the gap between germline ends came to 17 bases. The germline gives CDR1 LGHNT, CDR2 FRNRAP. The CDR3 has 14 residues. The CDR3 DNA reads TGTGCTAGTGCGATAGACCGGTCCGGGTACGAGCAGTACTTC. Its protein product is CASAIDRSGYEQYF.

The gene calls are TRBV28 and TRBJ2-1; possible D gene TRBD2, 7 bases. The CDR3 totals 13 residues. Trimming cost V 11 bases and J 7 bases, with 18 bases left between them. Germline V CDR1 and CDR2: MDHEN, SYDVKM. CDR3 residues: CAAMGGRRNEQFF. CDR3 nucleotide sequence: TGTGCCGCCATGGGGGGGCGGAGGAATGAGCAGTTCTTC.

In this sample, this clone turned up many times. In DNA form, the CDR3 reads TGTGCCAGCAGTCCGAGGCCGGGACTAGCGGGAGCTGATGAGCAGTTCTTC. The encoded protein is CASSPRPGLAGADEQFF. The chain combines TRBV28 with TRBJ2-1; TRBD2 matches at 14 bases. With V trimmed by 5 bases and J by 8 bases, 11 bases remained unmatched. CDR1 is MDHEN, CDR2 SYDVKM, per germline. The CDR3 totals 17 residues.

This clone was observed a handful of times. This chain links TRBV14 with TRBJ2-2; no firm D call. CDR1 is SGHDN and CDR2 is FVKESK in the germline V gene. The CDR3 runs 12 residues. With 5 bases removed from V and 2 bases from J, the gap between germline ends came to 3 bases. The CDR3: CASSTNTGELFF. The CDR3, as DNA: TGTGCCAGCAGCACAAACACCGGGGAGCTGTTTTTT.

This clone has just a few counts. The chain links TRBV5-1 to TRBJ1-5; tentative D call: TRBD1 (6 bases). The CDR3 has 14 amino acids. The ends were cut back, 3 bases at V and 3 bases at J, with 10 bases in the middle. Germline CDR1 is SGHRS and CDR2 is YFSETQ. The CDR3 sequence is CASSSGQLNQPQHF. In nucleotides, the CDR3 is TGCGCCAGCAGCTCAGGACAGCTCAATCAGCCCCAGCATTTT.

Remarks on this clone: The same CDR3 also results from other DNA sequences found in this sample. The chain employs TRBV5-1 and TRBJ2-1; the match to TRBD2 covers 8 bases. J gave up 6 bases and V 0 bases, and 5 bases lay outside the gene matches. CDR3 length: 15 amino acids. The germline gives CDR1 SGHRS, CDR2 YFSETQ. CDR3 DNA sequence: TGCGCCAGCAGCTTGGCCGGGGGGGGGCGCAATGAGCAGTTCTTC. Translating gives CASSLAGGGRNEQFF.

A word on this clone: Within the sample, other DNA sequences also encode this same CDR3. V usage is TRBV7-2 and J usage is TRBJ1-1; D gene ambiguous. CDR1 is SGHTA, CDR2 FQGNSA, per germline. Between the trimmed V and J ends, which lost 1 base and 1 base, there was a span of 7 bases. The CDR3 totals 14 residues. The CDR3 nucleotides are TGTGCCAGCAGCTTAGGCCCAGGGAACACTGAAGCTTTCTTT. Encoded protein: CASSLGPGNTEAFF.

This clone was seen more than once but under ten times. The CDR3: CASSFPMSSYNEQFF. The CDR3 coding sequence is TGTGCCAGCAGCTTTCCCATGAGCTCCTACAATGAGCAGTTCTTC. The chain couples TRBV5-6 to TRBJ2-1; no clear D gene. The germline V gene has CDR1 SGHDT and CDR2 YYEEEE. The CDR3 contains 15 residues. The V end was cut by 2 bases, the J end by 0 bases, with 9 bases between.

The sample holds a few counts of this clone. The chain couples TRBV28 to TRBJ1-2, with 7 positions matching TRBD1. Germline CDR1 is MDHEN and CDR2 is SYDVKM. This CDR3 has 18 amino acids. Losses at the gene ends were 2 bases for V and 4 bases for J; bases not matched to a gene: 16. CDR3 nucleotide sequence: TGTGCCAGCAGTTTAAGTCAAGCCAACCCGACAGGGCTCTATGGCTACACCTTC. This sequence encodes CASSLSQANPTGLYGYTF.

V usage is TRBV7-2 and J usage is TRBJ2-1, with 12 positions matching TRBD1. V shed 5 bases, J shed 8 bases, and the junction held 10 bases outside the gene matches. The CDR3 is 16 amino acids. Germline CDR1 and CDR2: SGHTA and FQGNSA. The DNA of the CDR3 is TGTGCCAGCAGCGGGACAGGGGGCGGTAATAGATATGAGCAGTTCTTC. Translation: CASSGTGGGNRYEQFF.

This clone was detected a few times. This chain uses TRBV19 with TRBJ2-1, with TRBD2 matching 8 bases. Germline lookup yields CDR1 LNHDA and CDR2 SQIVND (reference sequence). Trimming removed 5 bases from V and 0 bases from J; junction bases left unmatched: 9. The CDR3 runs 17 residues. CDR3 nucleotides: TGTGCCAGTAGTGGACTGAGCAGCGGGAGCTCCTACAATGAGCAGTTCTTC. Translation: CASSGLSSGSSYNEQFF. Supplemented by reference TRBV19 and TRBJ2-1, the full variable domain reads DGGITQSPKYLFRKEGQNVTLSCEQNLNHDAMYWYRQDPGQGLRLIYYSQIVNDFQKGDIAEGYSVSREKKESFPLTVTSAQKNPTAFYLCASSGLSSGSSYNEQFFGPGTRLTVL.

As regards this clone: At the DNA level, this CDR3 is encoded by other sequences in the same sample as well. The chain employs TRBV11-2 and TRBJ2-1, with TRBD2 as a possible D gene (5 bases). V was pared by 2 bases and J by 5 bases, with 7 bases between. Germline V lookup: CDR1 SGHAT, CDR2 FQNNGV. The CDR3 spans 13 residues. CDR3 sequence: CASSLPGNNEQFF. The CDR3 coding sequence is TGTGCCAGCAGCTTACCGGGGAACAATGAGCAGTTCTTC.

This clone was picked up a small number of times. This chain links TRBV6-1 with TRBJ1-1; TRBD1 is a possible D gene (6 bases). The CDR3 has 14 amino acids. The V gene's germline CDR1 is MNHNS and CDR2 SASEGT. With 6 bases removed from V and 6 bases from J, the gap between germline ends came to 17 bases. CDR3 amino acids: CASRKNRDGPEAFF. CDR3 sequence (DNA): TGTGCCAGCAGAAAAAACAGGGATGGCCCTGAAGCTTTCTTT.

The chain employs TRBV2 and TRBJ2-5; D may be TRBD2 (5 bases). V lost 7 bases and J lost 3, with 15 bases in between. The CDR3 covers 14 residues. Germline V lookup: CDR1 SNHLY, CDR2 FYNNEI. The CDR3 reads CASTGEGFEETQYF. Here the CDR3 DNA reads TGTGCCAGCACGGGCGAGGGTTTTGAAGAGACCCAGTACTTC. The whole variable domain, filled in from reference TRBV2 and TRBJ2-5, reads EPEVTQTPSHQVTQMGQEVILRCVPISNHLYFYWYRQILGQKVEFLVSFYNNEISEKSEIFDDQFSVERPDGSNFTLKIRSTKLEDSAMYFCASTGEGFEETQYFGPGTRLLVL.

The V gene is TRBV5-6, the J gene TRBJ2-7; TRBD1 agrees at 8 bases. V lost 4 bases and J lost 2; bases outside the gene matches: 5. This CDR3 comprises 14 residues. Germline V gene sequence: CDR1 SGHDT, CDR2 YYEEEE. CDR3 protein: CASSPWDRPYEQYF. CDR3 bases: TGTGCCAGCAGCCCGTGGGACAGGCCCTACGAGCAGTACTTC.

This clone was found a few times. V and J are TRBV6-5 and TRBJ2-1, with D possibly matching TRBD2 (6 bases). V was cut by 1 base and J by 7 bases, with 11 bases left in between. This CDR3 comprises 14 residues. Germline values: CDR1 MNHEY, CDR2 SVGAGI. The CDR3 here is CASSYLEGWNEQFF. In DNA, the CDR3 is TGTGCCAGCAGTTACTTGGAGGGGTGGAATGAGCAGTTCTTC.

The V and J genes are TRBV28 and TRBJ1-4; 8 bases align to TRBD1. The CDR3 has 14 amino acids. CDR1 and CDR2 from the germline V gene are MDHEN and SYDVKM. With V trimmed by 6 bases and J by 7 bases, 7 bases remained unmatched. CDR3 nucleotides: TGTGCCAGCAGGACGGACAGGGAGGGTGAAAAACTGTTTTTT. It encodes CASRTDREGEKLFF.